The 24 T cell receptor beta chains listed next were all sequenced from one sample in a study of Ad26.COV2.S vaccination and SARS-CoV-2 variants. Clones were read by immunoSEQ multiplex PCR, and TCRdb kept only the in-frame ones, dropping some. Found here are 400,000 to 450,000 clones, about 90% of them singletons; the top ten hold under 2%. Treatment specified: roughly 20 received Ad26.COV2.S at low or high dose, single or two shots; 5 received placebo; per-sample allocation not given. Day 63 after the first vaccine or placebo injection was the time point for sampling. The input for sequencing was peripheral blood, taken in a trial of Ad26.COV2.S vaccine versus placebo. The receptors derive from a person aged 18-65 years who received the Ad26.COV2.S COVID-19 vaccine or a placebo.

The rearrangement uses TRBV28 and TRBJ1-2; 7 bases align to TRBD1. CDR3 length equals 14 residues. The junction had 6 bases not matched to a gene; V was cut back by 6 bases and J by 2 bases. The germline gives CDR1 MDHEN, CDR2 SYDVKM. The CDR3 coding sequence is TGTGCCAGCAGCCCGGGACAGACCAACTATGGCTACACCTTC. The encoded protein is CASSPGQTNYGYTF.

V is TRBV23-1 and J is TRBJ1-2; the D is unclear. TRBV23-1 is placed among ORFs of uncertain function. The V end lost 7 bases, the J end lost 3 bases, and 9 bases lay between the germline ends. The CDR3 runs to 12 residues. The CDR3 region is CASITRDYGYTF. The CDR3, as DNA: TGCGCCAGCATCACGAGAGACTATGGCTACACCTTC.

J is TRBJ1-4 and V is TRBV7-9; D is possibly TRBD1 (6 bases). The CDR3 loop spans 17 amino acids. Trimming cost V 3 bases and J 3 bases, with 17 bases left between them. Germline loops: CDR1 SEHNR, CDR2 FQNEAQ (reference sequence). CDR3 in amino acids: CASSFRRGREANEKLFF. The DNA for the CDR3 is TGTGCCAGCAGCTTCCGCCGGGGGCGCGAGGCTAATGAAAAACTGTTTTTT.

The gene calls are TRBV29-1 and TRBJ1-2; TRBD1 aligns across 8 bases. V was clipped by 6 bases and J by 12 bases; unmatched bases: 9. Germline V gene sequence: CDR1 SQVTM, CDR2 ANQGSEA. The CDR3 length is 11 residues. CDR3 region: CSVRDRLGDTF. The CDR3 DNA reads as TGCAGCGTGAGGGACAGGCTTGGGGACACCTTC.

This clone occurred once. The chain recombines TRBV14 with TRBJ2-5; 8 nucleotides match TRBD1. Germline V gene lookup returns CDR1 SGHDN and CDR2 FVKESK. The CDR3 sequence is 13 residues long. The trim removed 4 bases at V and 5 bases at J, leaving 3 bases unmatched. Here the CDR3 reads CASSRQGWETQYF. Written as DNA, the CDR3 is TGTGCCAGCAGCCGACAGGGGTGGGAGACCCAGTACTTC. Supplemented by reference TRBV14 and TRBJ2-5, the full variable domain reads EAGVTQFPSHSVIEKGQTVTLRCDPISGHDNLYWYRRVMGKEIKFLLHFVKESKQDESGMPNNRFLAERTGGTYSTLKVQPAELEDSGVYFCASSRQGWETQYFGPGTRLLVL.

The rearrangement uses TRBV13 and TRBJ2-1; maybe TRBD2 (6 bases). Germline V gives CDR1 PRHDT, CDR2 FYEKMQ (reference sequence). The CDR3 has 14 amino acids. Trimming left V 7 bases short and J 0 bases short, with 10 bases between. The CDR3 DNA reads TGTGCCAGCACCAAACTAGCCTCCTACAATGAGCAGTTCTTC. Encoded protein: CASTKLASYNEQFF.

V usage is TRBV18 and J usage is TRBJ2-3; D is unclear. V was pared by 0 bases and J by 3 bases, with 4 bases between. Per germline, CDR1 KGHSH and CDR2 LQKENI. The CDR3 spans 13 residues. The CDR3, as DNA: TGTGCCAGCTCACCACCCTTAACAGATACGCAGTATTTT. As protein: CASSPPLTDTQYF.

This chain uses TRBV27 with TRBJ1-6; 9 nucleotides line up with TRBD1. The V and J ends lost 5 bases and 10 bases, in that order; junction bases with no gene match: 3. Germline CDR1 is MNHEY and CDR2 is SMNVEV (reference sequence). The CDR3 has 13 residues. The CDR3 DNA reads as TGTGCCAGCAGTCGACAGGGGGGGTCACCCCTCCACTTT. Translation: CASSRQGGSPLHF.

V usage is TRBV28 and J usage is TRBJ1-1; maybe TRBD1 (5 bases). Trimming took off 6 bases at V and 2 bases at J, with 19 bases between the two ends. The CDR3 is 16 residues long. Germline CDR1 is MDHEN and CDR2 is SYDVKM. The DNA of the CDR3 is TGTGCCAGCAGGCAACCCCCAGGGCAGGGAAACACTGAAGCTTTCTTT. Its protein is CASRQPPGQGNTEAFF.

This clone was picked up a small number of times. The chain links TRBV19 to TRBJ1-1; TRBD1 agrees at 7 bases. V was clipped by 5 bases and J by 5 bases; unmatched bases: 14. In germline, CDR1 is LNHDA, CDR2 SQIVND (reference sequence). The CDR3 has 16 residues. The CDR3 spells CASSSMGHRGGTEAFF. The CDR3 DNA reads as TGTGCCAGTAGTTCAATGGGACACAGGGGTGGGACTGAAGCTTTCTTT.

CDR3: CASSLETGEGEKLFF. The CDR3 DNA is TGCGCCAGCAGCTTGGAAACAGGGGAGGGGGAAAAACTGTTTTTT. The rearrangement uses TRBV5-1 and TRBJ1-4; 7 nucleotides agree with TRBD1. CDR3 length equals 15 residues. The V segment lost 0 bases and the J segment 8 bases; nucleotides outside the gene matches: 7. Germline values: CDR1 SGHRS, CDR2 YFSETQ.

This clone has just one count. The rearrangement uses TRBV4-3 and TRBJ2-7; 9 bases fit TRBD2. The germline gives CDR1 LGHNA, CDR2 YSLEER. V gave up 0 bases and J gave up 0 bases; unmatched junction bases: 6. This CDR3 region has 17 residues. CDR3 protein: CASSQDQRGALSYEQYF. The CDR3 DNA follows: TGCGCCAGCAGCCAAGATCAGCGGGGGGCCCTCTCCTACGAGCAGTACTTC.

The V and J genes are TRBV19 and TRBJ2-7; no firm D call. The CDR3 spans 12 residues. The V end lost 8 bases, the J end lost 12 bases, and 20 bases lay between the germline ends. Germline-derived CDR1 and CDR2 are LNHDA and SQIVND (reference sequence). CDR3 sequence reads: CASSQMGEQTYF. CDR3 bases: TGTGCCAGTTCCCAGATGGGTGAGCAGACGTACTTC.

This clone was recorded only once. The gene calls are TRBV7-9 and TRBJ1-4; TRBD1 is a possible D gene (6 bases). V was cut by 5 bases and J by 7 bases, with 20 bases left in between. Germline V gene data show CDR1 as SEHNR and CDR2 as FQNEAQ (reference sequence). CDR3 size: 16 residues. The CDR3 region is CASSLRGEGLGEKLFF. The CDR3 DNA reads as TGTGCCAGCAGCCTCAGGGGAGAGGGTTTGGGTGAAAAACTGTTTTTT.

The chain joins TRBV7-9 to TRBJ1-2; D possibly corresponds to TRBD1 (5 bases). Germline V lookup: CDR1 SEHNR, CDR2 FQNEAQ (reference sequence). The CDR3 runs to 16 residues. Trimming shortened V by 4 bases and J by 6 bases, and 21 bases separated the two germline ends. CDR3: CASSSAQGIKRNGYTF. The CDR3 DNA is TGTGCCAGCAGCTCGGCGCAGGGTATTAAAAGGAATGGCTACACCTTC.

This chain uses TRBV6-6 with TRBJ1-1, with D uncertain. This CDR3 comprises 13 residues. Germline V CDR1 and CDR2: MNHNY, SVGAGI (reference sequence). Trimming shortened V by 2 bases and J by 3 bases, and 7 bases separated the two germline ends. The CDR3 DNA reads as TGTGCCAGCAGTTACCACACCTACACTGAAGCTTTCTTT. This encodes CASSYHTYTEAFF.

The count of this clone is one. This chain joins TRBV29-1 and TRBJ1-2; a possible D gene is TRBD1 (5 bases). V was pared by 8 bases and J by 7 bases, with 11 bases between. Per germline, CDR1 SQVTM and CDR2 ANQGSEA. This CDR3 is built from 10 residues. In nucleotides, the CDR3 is TGCAGCACTGGGGGGTTTGGCTACACCTTC. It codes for CSTGGFGYTF.

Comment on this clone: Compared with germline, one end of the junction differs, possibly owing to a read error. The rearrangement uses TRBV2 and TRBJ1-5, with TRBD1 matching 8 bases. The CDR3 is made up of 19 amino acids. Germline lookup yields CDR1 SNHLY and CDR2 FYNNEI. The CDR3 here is CASSEGTGTGVNSNQPQHF. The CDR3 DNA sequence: TGTGCCAGCAGCGAAGGCACCGGGACAGGAGTTAATAGCAATCAGCCCCAGCATTTT.

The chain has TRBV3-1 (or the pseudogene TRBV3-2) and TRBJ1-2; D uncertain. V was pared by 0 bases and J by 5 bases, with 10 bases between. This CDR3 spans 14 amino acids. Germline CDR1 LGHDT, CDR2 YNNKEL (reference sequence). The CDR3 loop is CASSQEVWGYGYTF. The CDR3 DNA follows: TGTGCCAGCAGCCAAGAAGTGTGGGGATATGGCTACACCTTC.

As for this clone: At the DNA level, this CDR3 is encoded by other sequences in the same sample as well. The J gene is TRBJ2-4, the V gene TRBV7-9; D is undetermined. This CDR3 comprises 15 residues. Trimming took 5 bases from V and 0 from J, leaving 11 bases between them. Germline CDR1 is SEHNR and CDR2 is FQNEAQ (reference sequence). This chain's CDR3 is CASSPRVLAKNIQYF. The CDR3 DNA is TGTGCCAGCAGCCCGAGAGTCCTAGCCAAAAACATTCAGTACTTC.

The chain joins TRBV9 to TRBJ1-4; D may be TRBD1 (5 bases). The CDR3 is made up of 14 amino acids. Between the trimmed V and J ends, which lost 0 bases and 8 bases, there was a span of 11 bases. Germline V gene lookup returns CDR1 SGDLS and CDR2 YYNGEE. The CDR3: CASSVAGSGEKLFF. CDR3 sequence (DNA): TGTGCCAGCAGCGTAGCAGGGTCGGGGGAAAAACTGTTTTTT.

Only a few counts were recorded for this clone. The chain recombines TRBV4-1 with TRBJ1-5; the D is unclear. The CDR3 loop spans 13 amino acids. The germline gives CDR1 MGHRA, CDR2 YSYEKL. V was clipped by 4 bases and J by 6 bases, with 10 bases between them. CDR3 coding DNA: TGCGCCAGCAGCCGAAATCCCGCTCAGCCCCAGCATTTT. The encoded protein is CASSRNPAQPQHF.

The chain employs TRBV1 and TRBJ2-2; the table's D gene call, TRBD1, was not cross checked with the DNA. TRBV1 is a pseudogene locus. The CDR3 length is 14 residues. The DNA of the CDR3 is TGCACCAGCGGGCCAGGGACAGGGGTCGGGGAGCTGTTTTTT. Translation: CTSGPGTGVGELFF.

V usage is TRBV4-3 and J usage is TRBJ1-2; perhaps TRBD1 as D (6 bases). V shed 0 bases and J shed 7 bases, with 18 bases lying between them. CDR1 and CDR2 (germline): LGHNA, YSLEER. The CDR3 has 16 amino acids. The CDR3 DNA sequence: TGCGCCAGCAGCCAAGATCGTGGGGGGCGCGCAGGTGGCTACACCTTC. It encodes CASSQDRGGRAGGYTF.